The rows below give T cell receptor beta chains drawn from one sample of a study of blood T cell repertoires in COVID-19. Profiling relied on immunoSEQ multiplex PCR, and the TCRdb table lists in-frame clones only, not all of them. The sample lists hundreds of thousands of clones; 85% to 90% were seen once. Sequencing was performed on peripheral blood. All receptors come from a woman between 50 and 59 years old with COVID-19, enrolled during active disease. Both conserved end residues are part of each CDR3. Clone size appears in some rows only: once, few, many, or a class for an expanded clone.

v_call,clone_size,j_call,cdr3_aa
TRBV7-2,few,TRBJ1-3,CASLYDRVGNTIYF
TRBV19,-,TRBJ2-6,CATGGGLGLSGANVLTF
TRBV18,-,TRBJ1-1,CASSQIARTEAFF
TRBV6-5,-,TRBJ1-2,CASSRGQGAKGYTF
TRBV5-6,-,TRBJ1-3,CASSLGTFSGNTIYF
TRBV19,-,TRBJ1-2,CASSIDGTGYYGYTF
TRBV5-1,-,TRBJ1-4,CASSLDPGQNNEKLFF
TRBV27,-,TRBJ2-3,CASSLLGVGTDTQYF
TRBV3-1/TRBV3-2,-,TRBJ1-1,CASSPHTSTEAFF
TRBV7-2,-,TRBJ1-2,CASSPRRLIEGYTF
TRBV6-2/TRBV6-3,-,TRBJ2-1,CASSQSSGLAGGPRNEQFF
TRBV6-5,-,TRBJ2-5,CASSYGKGQSETQYF
TRBV29-1,-,TRBJ1-4,CSFWDTTEKLFF
TRBV2,-,TRBJ1-2,CASPLLDTANYGYTF
TRBV19,-,TRBJ2-2,CASTGGTTNTGELFF
TRBV6-5,-,TRBJ2-3,CASSPGTGVGNTQYF
TRBV7-3,-,TRBJ1-1,CASSLNPGGMNTEAFF
TRBV5-1,once,TRBJ1-1,CASSLFDRRQSVTEAFF
TRBV9,-,TRBJ2-1,CASSVAGLAGGPDNEQFF
TRBV19,-,TRBJ1-1,CASRQGVVEAFF
TRBV5-4,-,TRBJ2-1,CASSLGALGNEQFF
TRBV15,-,TRBJ1-2,CATSRVQGDYGYTF
TRBV5-1,-,TRBJ1-1,CASSPSGNTEAFF
TRBV5-4,once,TRBJ2-1,CASSLGLMERNEQFF
TRBV4-1,-,TRBJ2-6,CASSQSRTERSGANVLTF
TRBV18,-,TRBJ2-7,CASSPLEGPFSYEQYF
TRBV4-2,-,TRBJ1-1,CASSQVARVTMNTEAFF
TRBV5-4,-,TRBJ2-3,CASSLNQGRPTDTQYF
TRBV29-1,-,TRBJ2-7,CSVGTATSSHEQYF
TRBV5-4,-,TRBJ1-1,CASSSGTGGVEAFF
TRBV9,-,TRBJ2-4,CASSDGQGATKNIQYF
TRBV11-2,-,TRBJ2-5,CASSPFGRESETQYF
TRBV7-2,-,TRBJ2-5,CASSRRGTGGGETQYF
TRBV7-8,-,TRBJ1-1,CASRSTTPGEAFF
TRBV18,-,TRBJ2-7,CASSSTESSYEQYF
TRBV6-1,-,TRBJ2-2,CASSELLTGSGELFF
TRBV5-1,-,TRBJ1-1,CASSSYSDRGAEAFF
TRBV5-1,-,TRBJ2-1,CASSWAGTSYNEQFF
TRBV10-1,-,TRBJ2-1,CASSDPSGRTPYNEQFF
TRBV6-6,-,TRBJ2-7,CASLPGTSSYEQYF
TRBV5-4,-,TRBJ1-1,CASRPDRGTTEAFF
TRBV19,-,TRBJ2-5,CASSIGLASGETQYF
TRBV7-8,-,TRBJ1-4,CASSPVKGGEKLFF
TRBV4-1,once,TRBJ2-1,CASSQGGLGGNEQFF
TRBV6-2/TRBV6-3,-,TRBJ2-5,CASSRLAAVQETQYF
TRBV27,-,TRBJ2-3,CASSPTRDRITDTQYF
TRBV3-1/TRBV3-2,-,TRBJ1-1,CASSQVGAANTEAFF
TRBV27,once,TRBJ2-2,CASSLRVAGGTGELFF
TRBV5-3,-,TRBJ2-3,CASVQGVATDTQYF
TRBV7-9,-,TRBJ1-5,CASSLGGGNQPQHF
TRBV11-2,-,TRBJ2-7,CASSLGLASYEQYF
TRBV5-4,-,TRBJ2-7,CASSFSGTYEQYF
TRBV5-1,-,TRBJ1-5,CASSTLPGQNQPQHF
TRBV19,-,TRBJ1-5,CASGGGSGRLYSNQPQHF